This record concerns one TCR beta chain sequence. One base away lies a much larger clone, so this may be a sequencing read error. This sample is drawn from a study of tumor-infiltrating lymphocytes in primary liver carcinoma. Extraction also yielded germline DNA, while blood RNA was obtained from unsorted whole blood. With roughly 0.5 ug total RNA as template and a constant-region primer, TCR beta cDNA was made. The TCR beta library was amplified through three nested multiplex PCR rounds in a modified ARM-PCR procedure. In the first two PCR rounds, TRBV1-TRBV30 forward primers were paired with a C-beta reverse primer, and each round lasted roughly 9 cycles. MiXCR, applied by TCRdb to the multiplex PCR reads, yields one record per CDR3 protein. Here the sample spans about 310,000 distinct CDR3 sequences, more than 55% being singletons. The ends were cut back, 6 bases at V and 5 bases at J, with 11 bases in the middle. Germline V gives CDR1 ENHRY, CDR2 SYGVKD. This CDR3 comprises 13 residues.

V gene TRBV10-3 combines with J gene TRBJ2-1, with D maybe TRBD2 (5 bases). The sequenced sample consisted of peripheral blood. The sequence was collected from a woman in her thirties with primary liver carcinoma and hepatitis B virus infection. DNA of the CDR3: TGTGCCATCAGCGGGAATAGAAACAATGAGCAGTTCTTC. Residues: CAISGNRNNEQFF.